This T cell receptor beta chain was documented in a study of T cell repertoires in aging, cancer and after chemotherapy. Study results and caveats: The repertoire data cannot show anything about immunological memory following chemotherapy. In healthy donors, age-related TCR diversity loss mainly reflected lost richness.

TRB rearrangements spanning V, D and J were amplified using mixed TRB-A/B primers. Via MiXCR, TCRdb re-called the multiplex PCR reads, giving one row per CDR3 protein. The sample lists fewer than 20,000 distinct CDR3 sequences; 40% to 55% were seen once. With regard to this clonotype: Its specificity is unknown.

The template was genomic DNA from peripheral blood, not RNA. There are 14 residues in the CDR3. Trimming cost V 6 bases and J 3 bases, with 15 bases left between them. In germline, CDR1 is LNHDA, CDR2 SQIVND (reference sequence). The chain is built from TRBV19 and TRBJ2-7, with D possibly being TRBD1 (6 bases). Sequenced: blood. The receptor's source is a human donor in good health. CDR3 loop: CASSPTGYRYEQYF. The CDR3 region has the DNA TGTGCCAGTAGCCCGACAGGCTACCGCTACGAGCAGTACTTC.